The 30 T cell receptor beta chains below come from one sample, sequenced in a study of response to subunit inactivated influenza vaccine. Each CDR3 protein is one row after TCRdb ran MiXCR on the RT-PCR reads. In the table there are about 700,000 distinct CDR3 sequences, 11% to 15% of which are singletons. Material: PBMCs from blood, obtained roughly 2 weeks before vaccination. The receptor set was obtained from a man aged 45-60 years who received an inactivated influenza vaccine.

The V call is TRBV7-2, the J call TRBJ2-6; no reliable D call. Trimming pared 0 bases from V and 4 bases from J, leaving 13 bases between. This CDR3 has 17 amino acids. CDR1 is SGHTA, CDR2 FQGNSA, per germline. CDR3 sequence (DNA): TGTGCCAGCAGCTTAGCGCTGGGTAAGAGCGGGGCCAACGTCCTGACTTTC. This translates into CASSLALGKSGANVLTF.

This clonotype was seen only a few times. CDR3: CASGNRGEKLFF. The DNA for the CDR3 is TGCGCCAGCGGTAACAGGGGAGAAAAACTGTTTTTT. The J gene is TRBJ1-4, the V gene TRBV4-3; 7 bases are shared with TRBD1. Trimming at V came to 8 bases and at J to 8 bases, leaving 5 bases not matched to a gene. This CDR3 has 12 amino acids. CDR1 is LGHNA and CDR2 is YSLEER in the germline V gene.

Only a few counts were recorded for this clonotype. The gene calls are TRBV4-1 and TRBJ2-3; 7 nucleotides agree with TRBD2. Per germline, CDR1 MGHRA and CDR2 YSYEKL. J was trimmed by 1 base and V by 1 base; bases with no gene match: 17. CDR3 length equals 20 residues. The CDR3 reads CASSQVRPGRRLAGTDTQYF. CDR3 DNA: TGCGCCAGCAGCCAAGTACGTCCAGGGCGAAGGCTAGCGGGCACAGATACGCAGTATTTT.

This clonotype has a handful of counts. The chain has TRBV20-1 and TRBJ2-7, with a possible D match to TRBD1 (6 bases). The CDR3 is 14 amino acids. Per the germline V gene, CDR1 is DFQATT and CDR2 is SNEGSKA (reference sequence). V lost 5 bases and J lost 0, with 14 bases in between. The CDR3 bases are TGCAGTGCTGAGGGACACCAAATCTCCTACGAGCAGTACTTC. Translating gives CSAEGHQISYEQYF.

This clonotype was counted ten times or more. This chain's CDR3 is CAISAGQGLNGELFF. DNA of the CDR3: TGTGCCATCAGTGCGGGACAGGGATTGAACGGGGAGCTGTTTTTT. This chain joins TRBV10-3 and TRBJ2-2; TRBD1 aligns across 9 bases. CDR1 is ENHRY, CDR2 SYGVKD, per germline. The CDR3 spans 15 residues. V dropped 4 bases and J dropped 7; count of bases not matched to a gene: 7.

This clonotype has ten or more counts. This chain joins TRBV5-6 and TRBJ1-1; D may be TRBD1 (5 bases). The CDR3 is 16 amino acids. The V end lost 4 bases, the J end lost 0 bases, and 16 bases lay between the germline ends. Germline V CDR1 and CDR2: SGHDT, YYEEEE. For the CDR3, the DNA is TGTGCCAGCAGCCTTCGGGGGGGGACCATGAACACTGAAGCTTTCTTT. Translating gives CASSLRGGTMNTEAFF.

The CDR3 nucleotides read TGTGCCAGCAGACACACAGGGGCTAGTAGCAATCAGCCCCAGCATTTT. It codes for CASRHTGASSNQPQHF. This rearrangement joins TRBV12-3 or TRBV12-4 to TRBJ1-5; 7 bases match TRBD1. J lost 0 bases, V lost 6 bases, and 8 bases had no gene match. CDR3 length equals 16 residues.

This clonotype was seen only a few times. The chain is built from TRBV20-1 and TRBJ2-7; 8 positions agree with TRBD2. Trimming at V came to 3 bases and at J to 6 bases, leaving 10 bases not matched to a gene. CDR1 DFQATT and CDR2 SNEGSKA come from the germline V gene (reference sequence). The CDR3 spans 14 residues. The DNA for the CDR3 is TGCAGTGCTAGTTCCACTAGCGGTCCCCTCGAGCAGTACTTC. Its translation: CSASSTSGPLEQYF.

This clonotype was recorded a few times. The CDR3 spells CATNGLAGPQETQYF. CDR3 nucleotides: TGTGCCACAAATGGACTAGCGGGACCACAAGAGACCCAGTACTTC. The chain links TRBV10-3 to TRBJ2-5, with TRBD2 identical over 12 bases. V was clipped by 10 bases and J by 2 bases; unmatched bases: 8. The CDR3 totals 15 residues. Germline V gene data show CDR1 as ENHRY and CDR2 as SYGVKD.

The chain couples TRBV7-9 to TRBJ2-6, with TRBD1 matching 7 bases. This CDR3 has 17 residues. Germline loops: CDR1 SEHNR, CDR2 FQNEAQ (reference sequence). Unmatched junction bases numbered 9, after V lost 5 bases and J lost 2 bases. CDR3: CASSPKVRGPGANVLTF. CDR3 bases: TGTGCCAGCAGCCCTAAGGTTAGGGGGCCTGGGGCCAACGTCCTGACTTTC.

The rearrangement links TRBV4-2 to TRBJ2-5; 9 nucleotides agree with TRBD1. This CDR3 is 15 amino acids long. Germline loops: CDR1 LGHNA, CDR2 YNFKEQ. Germline trimming cut 4 bases from V and 1 base from J; bases unmatched to any gene: 4. CDR3 protein: CASSRPGQGQETQYF. Written as DNA, the CDR3 is TGTGCCAGCAGCCGACCGGGACAGGGCCAAGAGACCCAGTACTTC.

At least ten counts were recorded for this clonotype. The chain is built from TRBV7-6 and TRBJ1-2; D not resolved. There are 14 residues in the CDR3. Germline V gene data show CDR1 as SGHVS and CDR2 as FNYEAQ. V was cut by 0 bases and J by 4 bases, with 9 bases left in between. The CDR3 region is CASSLASDRYGYTF. In DNA, the CDR3 is TGTGCCAGCAGCTTAGCGTCAGACCGCTATGGCTACACCTTC.

The rearrangement joins TRBV6-2 or TRBV6-3 to TRBJ2-3; 14 positions match TRBD2. V lost 6 bases and J lost 2; bases outside the gene matches: 7. Germline CDR1 reads MNHEY; CDR2 reads SVGEGT. The CDR3 totals 17 residues. CDR3 nucleotides: TGTGCCAGCAGATCCGGACTAGCGGGAGGAATCACAGATACGCAGTATTTT. This encodes CASRSGLAGGITDTQYF.

With regard to this clonotype: A much larger clone lies one base from this, so it may be a read error. This chain connects TRBV20-1 to TRBJ2-1; 7 nucleotides match TRBD1. This CDR3 contains 13 residues. Germline CDR1 reads DFQATT; CDR2 reads SNEGSKA (reference sequence). The DNA for the CDR3 is TGCTGTGCTCCCGGACAGGTTTACAATGAGCAGTTCTTC. This codes for CCAPGQVYNEQFF.

The chain has TRBV20-1 and TRBJ2-3; D call uncertain. Germline CDR1 is DFQATT and CDR2 is SNEGSKA (reference sequence). Trimming took off 3 bases at V and 1 base at J, with 17 bases between the two ends. The CDR3 is made up of 16 amino acids. In DNA form, the CDR3 reads TGCAGTGCTAGGGACCCGGGCTCCCGCGGCACAGATACGCAGTATTTT. This encodes CSARDPGSRGTDTQYF.

This clonotype was counted many times. The chain has TRBV6-4 and TRBJ2-1, with D uncertain. CDR1 and CDR2 from the germline V gene are MRHNA and SNTAGT. Trimming removed 2 bases from V and 0 bases from J, with 8 bases in between. There are 15 residues in the CDR3. The CDR3 protein is CASSDTGSSYNEQFF. CDR3 coding DNA: TGTGCCAGCAGTGACACCGGTAGCTCCTACAATGAGCAGTTCTTC.

The gene calls are TRBV7-8 and TRBJ2-3; no clear D. The CDR3 length is 15 residues. Trimming took 5 bases from V and 2 from J, leaving 14 bases between them. CDR1 is SGHVS and CDR2 is FQNEAQ in the germline V gene. As DNA, the CDR3 is TGTGCCAGCAGCAGCTCGGTGGGGAACACAGATACGCAGTATTTT. It encodes CASSSSVGNTDTQYF.

The J gene is TRBJ1-1, the V gene TRBV3-1; TRBD1 agrees at 11 bases. J was trimmed by 9 bases and V by 5 bases; bases with no gene match: 8. The germline V gene has CDR1 LGHDT and CDR2 YNNKEL (reference sequence). This CDR3 spans 14 amino acids. CDR3 nucleotides: TGTGCCAGCAGCGGGAGGGACAGGGGGTCTCAAGCTTTCTTT. Its protein product is CASSGRDRGSQAFF.

The V gene is TRBV20-1, the J gene TRBJ2-7; D is possibly TRBD1 (5 bases). The CDR3 contains 11 residues. Deletions cut 4 bases from V and 4 bases from J, with 8 bases between. Germline CDR1 DFQATT, CDR2 SNEGSKA (reference sequence). The CDR3 is CSAIKGYEQYF. CDR3 nucleotides: TGCAGTGCTATTAAGGGGTACGAGCAGTACTTC.

This clonotype was counted only a few times. The rearrangement joins TRBV4-1 to TRBJ1-5, with D perhaps TRBD1 (5 bases). Trimming pared 2 bases from V and 1 base from J, leaving 12 bases between. From germline, CDR1 is MGHRA and CDR2 YSYEKL. The CDR3 loop spans 16 amino acids. In nucleotides, the CDR3 is TGCGCCAGCAGCCAATGGGGCCCAGACAGCAATCAGCCCCAGCATTTT. As protein: CASSQWGPDSNQPQHF.

The chain has TRBV20-1 and TRBJ2-7; 7 bases line up with TRBD2. Germline CDR1 and CDR2: DFQATT and SNEGSKA (reference sequence). The CDR3 loop spans 14 amino acids. V was clipped by 5 bases and J by 4 bases; unmatched bases: 11. CDR3 sequence: CSASSAGESYEQYF. The DNA for the CDR3 is TGCAGTGCTTCAAGTGCGGGAGAGTCGTACGAGCAGTACTTC.

The chain links TRBV12-3 or TRBV12-4 to TRBJ2-3, with D hard to call. The V gene lost 6 bases and the J gene lost 2 bases, with 9 bases spanning the gap. This CDR3 comprises 13 residues. CDR3 nucleotides: TGTGCCAGCAGGAAAGGATCCACAGATACGCAGTATTTT. Translation gives CASRKGSTDTQYF.

This chain uses TRBV29-1 with TRBJ2-2, with 7 bases aligning to TRBD1. Germline V gene sequence: CDR1 SQVTM, CDR2 ANQGSEA. J was trimmed by 5 bases and V by 2 bases; bases with no gene match: 5. The CDR3 contains 14 residues. The CDR3 loop reads CSVERTGVTGELFF. DNA of the CDR3: TGCAGCGTTGAACGAACAGGGGTTACCGGGGAGCTGTTTTTT.

There are a few counts of this clonotype. The chain uses TRBV12-3 or TRBV12-4 and TRBJ1-2; D is uncertain. The V end was cut by 0 bases, the J end by 3 bases, with 11 bases between. This CDR3 has 15 amino acids. CDR3 sequence (DNA): TGTGCCAGCAGTTTAGCAGGGAGGAGTGACTATGGCTACACCTTC. Protein sequence: CASSLAGRSDYGYTF.

The chain carries TRBV11-2 and TRBJ2-1; 10 positions match TRBD2. In germline, CDR1 is SGHAT, CDR2 FQNNGV. The trim removed 3 bases at V and 2 bases at J, leaving 13 bases unmatched. CDR3 length: 19 amino acids. The CDR3 loop is CASSFPASGRGRAYNEQFF. In DNA, the CDR3 is TGTGCCAGCAGCTTTCCTGCTAGCGGGAGAGGGCGGGCCTACAATGAGCAGTTCTTC. The variable domain in full, completed from reference TRBV11-2 and TRBJ2-1, reads EAGVAQSPRYKIIEKRQSVAFWCNPISGHATLYWYQQILGQGPKLLIQFQNNGVVDDSQLPKDRFSAERLKGVDSTLKIQPAKLEDSAVYLCASSFPASGRGRAYNEQFFGPGTRLTVL.

The CDR3 sequence: CASQGRWGNTEAFF. CDR3 sequence (DNA): TGTGCCAGCCAGGGGAGGTGGGGGAACACTGAAGCTTTCTTT. V gene TRBV6-2 or TRBV6-3 combines with J gene TRBJ1-1; tentative D call: TRBD1 (6 bases). Per the germline V gene, CDR1 is MNHEY and CDR2 is SVGEGT. V lost 8 bases and J lost 1, with 14 bases in between. This CDR3 is 14 amino acids long.

In its sample, this clonotype was seen a few times. The chain combines TRBV12-3 or TRBV12-4 with TRBJ2-1; TRBD2 matches at 8 bases. V dropped 1 base and J dropped 5; count of bases not matched to a gene: 16. This CDR3 contains 19 residues. CDR3 amino acids: CASSLELRIWAGGNNEQFF. The CDR3 coding sequence is TGTGCCAGCAGTTTAGAACTAAGGATTTGGGCGGGAGGTAACAATGAGCAGTTCTTC.

This clonotype turned up a few times. V is TRBV5-6 and J is TRBJ2-1; the D gene is possibly TRBD1 (5 bases). The V and J ends lost 7 bases and 0 bases respectively, with 14 bases between them. CDR1 and CDR2 (germline): SGHDT, YYEEEE. There are 15 residues in the CDR3. The CDR3 sequence is CASVRAPSSYNEQFF. Written as DNA, the CDR3 is TGTGCCAGCGTCAGGGCCCCTAGCTCCTACAATGAGCAGTTCTTC. Using reference TRBV5-6 and TRBJ2-1 for the parts outside the CDR3, the full variable domain is DAGVTQSPTHLIKTRGQQVTLRCSPKSGHDTVSWYQQALGQGPQFIFQYYEEEERQRGNFPDRFSGHQFPNYSSELNVNALLLGDSALYLCASVRAPSSYNEQFFGPGTRLTVL.

There are a few counts of this clonotype. The V gene is TRBV10-3, the J gene TRBJ1-1, with TRBD1 matching over 9 bases. V gave up 6 bases and J gave up 7 bases; unmatched junction bases: 6. Germline V gene lookup returns CDR1 ENHRY and CDR2 SYGVKD. The CDR3 covers 13 residues. The CDR3 reads CAIRGTGTGEAFF. As DNA, the CDR3 is TGTGCCATCAGGGGGACAGGGACCGGTGAAGCTTTCTTT.

This clonotype was seen a handful of times. The V call is TRBV4-3, the J call TRBJ1-2, with a weak D call TRBD1 (5 bases). Germline V gene sequence: CDR1 LGHNA, CDR2 YSLEER. This CDR3 has 15 residues. Trimming took off 2 bases at V and 6 bases at J, with 16 bases between the two ends. The CDR3 sequence is CASSQNGAGIDGYTF. The CDR3 bases are TGCGCCAGCAGCCAAAATGGGGCCGGAATAGATGGCTACACCTTC.